Listed here are 10 T cell receptor beta chains from one sample, sequenced in a study of T cells in Graves' hyperthyroidism and ophthalmopathy. What was amplified from RNA transcripts were TCR beta CDR3 regions. HTBI primers were used for first-round RT-PCR of the TCR CDR3. TCRdb re-analysed the multiplex PCR reads in MiXCR, keeping a single row per CDR3 protein. This table holds hundreds of thousands of distinct CDR3 sequences, 40% to 55% found once. The source material was peripheral blood or thyroid tissue (not recorded which). The receptors were sampled from a woman aged 18-35 years with Graves' hyperthyroidism.

The CDR3 bases are TGTGCCAGCAGCATATTGAGTTTGGACAGGGAGGACACTGAAGCTTTCTTT. Translating gives CASSILSLDREDTEAFF. V usage is TRBV9 and J usage is TRBJ1-1, with 8 bases aligning to TRBD1. The CDR3 spans 17 residues. V shed 4 bases and J 3 bases; nucleotides not matched to a gene: 14. Germline CDR1 is SGDLS and CDR2 is YYNGEE.

In this sample, this clonotype turned up a few times. The chain uses TRBV20-1 and TRBJ2-5; D call uncertain. Trimming cost V 6 bases and J 3 bases, with 8 bases left between them. The CDR3 runs to 11 residues. Germline V CDR1 and CDR2: DFQATT, SNEGSKA (reference sequence). The CDR3 DNA is TGCAGTGCCCTTTCGAAAGAGACCCAGTACTTC. It specifies CSALSKETQYF.

The chain combines TRBV7-9 with TRBJ2-7, with 8 bases lining up with TRBD2. Germline loops: CDR1 SEHNR, CDR2 FQNEAQ (reference sequence). V was clipped by 7 bases and J by 3 bases; unmatched bases: 8. The CDR3 length is 14 residues. CDR3 nucleotides: TGTGCCAGCACTCGGACTAGCCTCAGCTACGAGCAGTACTTC. This gives the protein CASTRTSLSYEQYF.

This clonotype was observed many times. The chain carries TRBV7-9 and TRBJ2-5; perhaps TRBD1 as D (6 bases). V was shortened by 5 bases and J by 5 bases, with 15 bases between the two germline ends. Germline CDR1 reads SEHNR; CDR2 reads FQNEAQ (reference sequence). The CDR3 sequence is 14 residues long. CDR3 sequence (DNA): TGTGCCAGCAGCCCCCGACAGGCTATGGAGACCCAGTACTTC. Its translation is CASSPRQAMETQYF.

V and J are TRBV9 and TRBJ1-2; 7 nucleotides match TRBD1. The trim removed 3 bases at V and 9 bases at J, leaving 8 bases unmatched. This CDR3 comprises 13 residues. Germline CDR1 reads SGDLS; CDR2 reads YYNGEE. DNA of the CDR3: TGTGCCAGCAGCGGACGGACAGGTACCAGCTACACCTTC. Its translation is CASSGRTGTSYTF.

The chain couples TRBV25-1 to TRBJ1-6, with D possibly matching TRBD1 (5 bases). Trimming stripped 4 bases from V and 3 bases from J, with 7 bases between. Germline values: CDR1 MGHDK, CDR2 SYGVNS. The CDR3 covers 14 residues. As DNA, the CDR3 is TGTGCCAGCAGTGGACAGCTCTATAATTCACCCCTCCACTTT. It specifies CASSGQLYNSPLHF.

This clonotype was seen repeatedly, ten times or more. This chain uses TRBV7-2 with TRBJ1-1; weak D call: TRBD1 (5 bases). V lost 0 bases and J lost 1, with 6 bases in between. The germline gives CDR1 SGHTA, CDR2 FQGNSA. This CDR3 has 14 residues. The CDR3 sequence: CASSLATGNTEAFF. CDR3 in DNA: TGTGCCAGCAGCTTAGCTACAGGGAACACTGAAGCTTTCTTT.

As for this clonotype: The junction and the germline gene differ at one end; a read error may be behind it. V usage is TRBV7-2 and J usage is TRBJ2-5; 13 nucleotides align to TRBD2. Germline CDR1 and CDR2: SGHTA and FQGNSA. The CDR3 runs to 15 residues. In DNA form, the CDR3 reads TGTGCCAGCAGTCCGGGACTAGCGGGACAAGAGACCCAGCACTTC. Amino acids: CASSPGLAGQETQHF.

This chain uses TRBV10-3 with TRBJ2-7, with TRBD2 as a possible D gene (6 bases). The length of the CDR3 is 14 residues. V was pared by 6 bases and J by 2 bases, with 14 bases between. Germline CDR1 is ENHRY and CDR2 is SYGVKD. The CDR3 bases are TGTGCCATCAGCCTCGGGGGAGGAACCTACGAGCAGTACTTC. Amino acids: CAISLGGGTYEQYF.

This chain links TRBV25-1 with TRBJ1-2, with no clear D. Trimming cost V 8 bases and J 2 bases, with 15 bases left between them. Looked up from germline, CDR1 is MGHDK and CDR2 is SYGVNS. The CDR3 extends over 14 amino acids. The CDR3 bases are TGTGCCAGCTCACCAATGGGGTCGAACTATGGCTACACCTTC. Its protein is CASSPMGSNYGYTF.